Below, one T cell receptor beta chain is given with its context. Donors had no recently reported acute infections or vaccinations and were HIV-negative. These data come from a study of shared clonotypes between healthy human individuals. V lost 6 bases, J lost 7 bases, and 13 bases lay in between. This CDR3 contains 13 residues. Germline CDR1 is WNHNN and CDR2 is SYGVQD (reference sequence). Over several immunoSEQ plates, each subset's genomic DNA was distributed in even portions. Sorted subsets were amplified in replicate PCRs using about 210 ng DNA, about 30,000 T cell genomes. This table comes from immunoSEQ multiplex PCR, and its TCRdb copy is limited to in-frame clones, with some not included. In the table there are 190,000 or so clones, 60% to 75% of which are singletons.

What was sequenced was memory CD4+ T cells sorted from blood. Subset: CD45RA-negative fraction. The chain is built from TRBV10-1 and TRBJ2-1, with D hard to call. The sequence was collected from a young man in good health. The CDR3 spells CASSSGVRNEQFF. The CDR3 DNA reads TGCGCCAGCAGCTCGGGTGTCCGGAATGAGCAGTTCTTC.